This T cell receptor (beta chain) is drawn from a study of shared clonotypes between healthy human individuals. Study as a whole: CD4 naive and memory got three plates each, CD8 naive two, CD8 memory one.

Whole-study findings and limits: Sampling was confined to blood; repertoires within tissues likely differ. Measured sharing among donors was expected to vary with sequencing depth.

This CDR3 region has 13 residues. The germline gives CDR1 MGHDK, CDR2 SYGVNS. Trimming took off 5 bases at V and 0 bases at J, with 8 bases between the two ends. The assay was immunoSEQ multiplex PCR, and TCRdb's table has in-frame clones only and misses some. The repertoire holds around 2,000,000 clones, over 85% seen once, with 0.1% to 0.15% in the top ten. On this clone itself: Its antigen remains unknown.

The sample was naive CD4+ T cells sorted from blood. Subset in this sample: CD45RA+ positively selected. The receptor was isolated from a man between 18 and 29 years old in good health. The chain carries TRBV25-1 and TRBJ2-7, with a tentative D call TRBD2 (5 bases). This CDR3 reads CASSKAASYEQYF. The CDR3 bases are TGTGCCAGCAGTAAAGCGGCCTCCTACGAGCAGTACTTC.